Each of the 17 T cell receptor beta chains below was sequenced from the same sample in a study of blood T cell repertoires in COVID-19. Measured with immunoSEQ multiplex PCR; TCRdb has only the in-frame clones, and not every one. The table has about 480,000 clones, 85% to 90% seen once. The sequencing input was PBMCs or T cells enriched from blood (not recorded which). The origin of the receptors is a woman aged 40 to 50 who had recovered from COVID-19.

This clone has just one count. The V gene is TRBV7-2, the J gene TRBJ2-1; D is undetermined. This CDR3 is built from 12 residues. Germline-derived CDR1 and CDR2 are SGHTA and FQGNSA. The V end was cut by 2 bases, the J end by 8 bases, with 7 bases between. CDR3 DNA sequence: TGTGCCAGCAGCTTATTTCCCTATGAGCAGTTCTTC. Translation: CASSLFPYEQFF.

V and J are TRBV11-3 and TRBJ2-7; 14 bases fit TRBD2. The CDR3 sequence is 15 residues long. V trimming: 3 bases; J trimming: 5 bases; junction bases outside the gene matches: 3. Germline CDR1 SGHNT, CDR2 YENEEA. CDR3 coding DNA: TGTGCCAGCAGCTTTGGACTAGCGGGAGGAAACGAGCAGTACTTC. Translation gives CASSFGLAGGNEQYF.

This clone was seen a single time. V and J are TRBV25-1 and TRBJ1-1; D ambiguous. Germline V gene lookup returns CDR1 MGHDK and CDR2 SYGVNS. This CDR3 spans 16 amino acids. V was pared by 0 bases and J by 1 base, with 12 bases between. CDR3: CASSEYFFGENTEAFF. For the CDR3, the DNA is TGTGCCAGCAGTGAATACTTCTTCGGAGAGAACACTGAAGCTTTCTTT.

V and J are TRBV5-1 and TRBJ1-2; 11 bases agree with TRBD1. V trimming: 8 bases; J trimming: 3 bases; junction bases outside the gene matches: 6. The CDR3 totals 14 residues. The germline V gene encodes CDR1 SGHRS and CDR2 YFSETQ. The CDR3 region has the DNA TGCGCCAGTAACCGGGACAGGGGGGACTATGGCTACACCTTC. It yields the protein CASNRDRGDYGYTF.

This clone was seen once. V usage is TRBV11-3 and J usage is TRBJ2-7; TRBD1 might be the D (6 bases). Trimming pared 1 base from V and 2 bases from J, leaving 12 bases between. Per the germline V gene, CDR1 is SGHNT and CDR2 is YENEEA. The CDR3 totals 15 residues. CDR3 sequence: CASSLAWGPAYEQYF. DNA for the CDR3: TGTGCCAGCAGCTTAGCTTGGGGGCCCGCCTACGAGCAGTACTTC.

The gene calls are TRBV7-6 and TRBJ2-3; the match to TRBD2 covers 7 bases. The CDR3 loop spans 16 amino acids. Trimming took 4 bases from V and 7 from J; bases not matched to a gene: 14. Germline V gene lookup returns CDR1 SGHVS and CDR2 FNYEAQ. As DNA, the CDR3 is TGTGCCAGCAGCTCCCCTCTTGGCGGGAGTCCACATACGCAGTATTTT. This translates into CASSSPLGGSPHTQYF.

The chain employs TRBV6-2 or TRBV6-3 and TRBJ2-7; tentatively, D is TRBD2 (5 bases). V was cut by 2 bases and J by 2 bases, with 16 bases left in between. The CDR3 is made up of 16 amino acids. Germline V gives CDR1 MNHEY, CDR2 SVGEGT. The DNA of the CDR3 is TGTGCCAGCAGTTACGCCCCGAGCGGAGGCACCTACGAGCAGTACTTC. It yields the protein CASSYAPSGGTYEQYF.

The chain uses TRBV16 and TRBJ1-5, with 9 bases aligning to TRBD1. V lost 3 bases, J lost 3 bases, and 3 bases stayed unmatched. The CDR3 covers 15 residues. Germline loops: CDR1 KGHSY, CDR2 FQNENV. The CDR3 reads CASSHRTGDNQPQHF. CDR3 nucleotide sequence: TGTGCCAGCAGCCACAGGACAGGGGACAATCAGCCCCAGCATTTT. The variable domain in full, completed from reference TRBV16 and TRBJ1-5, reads GEEVAQTPKHLVRGEGQKAKLYCAPIKGHSYVFWYQQVLKNEFKFLISFQNENVFDETGMPKERFSAKCLPNSPCSLEIQATKLEDSAVYFCASSHRTGDNQPQHFGDGTRLSIL.

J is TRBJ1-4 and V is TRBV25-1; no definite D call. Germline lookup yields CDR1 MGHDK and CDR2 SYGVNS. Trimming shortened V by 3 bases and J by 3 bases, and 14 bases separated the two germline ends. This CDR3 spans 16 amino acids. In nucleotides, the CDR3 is TGTGCCAGCAGTGAGGAAGTGGGAGAATCTAATGAAAAACTGTTTTTT. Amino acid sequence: CASSEEVGESNEKLFF.

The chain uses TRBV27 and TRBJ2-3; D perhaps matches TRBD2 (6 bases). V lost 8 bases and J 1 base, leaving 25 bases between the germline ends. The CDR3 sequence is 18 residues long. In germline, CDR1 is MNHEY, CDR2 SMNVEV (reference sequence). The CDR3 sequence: CASRRSGRGPIRTDTQYF. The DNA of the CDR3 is TGTGCCAGCCGGAGAAGCGGGCGGGGACCTATCCGCACAGATACGCAGTATTTT.

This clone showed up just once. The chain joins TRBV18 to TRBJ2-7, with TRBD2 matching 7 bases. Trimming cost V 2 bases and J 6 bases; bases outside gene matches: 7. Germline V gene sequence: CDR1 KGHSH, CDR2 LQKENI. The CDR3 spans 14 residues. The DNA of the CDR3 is TGTGCCAGCTCACCAGGACTAGATGGGCCCGAGCAGTACTTC. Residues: CASSPGLDGPEQYF.

Written as DNA, the CDR3 is TGTGCCAGTAGTGATGGGACTAGCGGGAGCAATGAGCAGTTCTTC. This encodes CASSDGTSGSNEQFF. The chain joins TRBV19 to TRBJ2-1, with 14 nucleotides matching TRBD2. CDR3 length: 15 residues. J lost 6 bases, V lost 5 bases, and 3 bases had no gene match. Germline V gene lookup returns CDR1 LNHDA and CDR2 SQIVND (reference sequence).

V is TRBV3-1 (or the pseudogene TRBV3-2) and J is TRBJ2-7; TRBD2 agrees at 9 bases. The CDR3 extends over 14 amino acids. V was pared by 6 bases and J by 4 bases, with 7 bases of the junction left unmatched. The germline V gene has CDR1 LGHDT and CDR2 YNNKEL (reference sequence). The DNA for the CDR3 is TGTGCCAGCAGTTTAGCGGGAGTCCGATACGAGCAGTACTTC. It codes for CASSLAGVRYEQYF.

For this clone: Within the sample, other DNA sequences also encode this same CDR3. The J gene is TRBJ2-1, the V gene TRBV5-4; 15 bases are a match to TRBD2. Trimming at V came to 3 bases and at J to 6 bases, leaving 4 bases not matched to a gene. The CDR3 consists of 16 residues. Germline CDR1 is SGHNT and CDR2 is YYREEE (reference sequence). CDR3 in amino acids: CASSSGLAGGSNEQFF. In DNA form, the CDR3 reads TGTGCCAGCAGCTCAGGACTAGCGGGAGGGAGCAATGAGCAGTTCTTC.

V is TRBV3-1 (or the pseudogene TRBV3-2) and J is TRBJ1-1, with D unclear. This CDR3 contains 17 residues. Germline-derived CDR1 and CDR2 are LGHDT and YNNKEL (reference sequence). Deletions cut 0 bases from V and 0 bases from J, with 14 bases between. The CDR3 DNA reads TGTGCCAGCAGCCAAGAACCTCTCTACTACATGAACACTGAAGCTTTCTTT. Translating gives CASSQEPLYYMNTEAFF.

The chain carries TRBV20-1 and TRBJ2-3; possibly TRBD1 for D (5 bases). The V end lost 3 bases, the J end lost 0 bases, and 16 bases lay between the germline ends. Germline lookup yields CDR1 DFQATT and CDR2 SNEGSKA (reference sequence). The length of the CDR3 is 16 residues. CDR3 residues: CSASHRTLTSTDTQYF. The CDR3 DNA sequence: TGCAGTGCTAGTCATAGGACACTTACTAGCACAGATACGCAGTATTTT.

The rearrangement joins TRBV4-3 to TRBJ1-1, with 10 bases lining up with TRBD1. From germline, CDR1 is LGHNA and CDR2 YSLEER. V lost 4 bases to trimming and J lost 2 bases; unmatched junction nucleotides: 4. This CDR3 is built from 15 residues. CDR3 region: CASSPGTGENTEAFF. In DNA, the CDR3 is TGCGCCAGCAGCCCTGGGACAGGGGAAAACACTGAAGCTTTCTTT.